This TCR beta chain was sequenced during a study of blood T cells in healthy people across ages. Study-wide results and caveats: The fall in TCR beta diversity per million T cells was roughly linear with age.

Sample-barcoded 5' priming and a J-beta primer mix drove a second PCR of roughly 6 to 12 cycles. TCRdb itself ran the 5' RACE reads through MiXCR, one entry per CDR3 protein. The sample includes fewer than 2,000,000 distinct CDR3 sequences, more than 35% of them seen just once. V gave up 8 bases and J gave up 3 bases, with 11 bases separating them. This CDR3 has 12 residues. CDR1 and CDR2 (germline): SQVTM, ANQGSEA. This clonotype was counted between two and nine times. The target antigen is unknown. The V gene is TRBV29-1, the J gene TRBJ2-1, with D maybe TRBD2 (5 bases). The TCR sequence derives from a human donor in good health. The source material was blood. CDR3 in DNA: TGCAGCTCCTCCGGGAACTACAATGAGCAGTTCTTC. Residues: CSSSGNYNEQFF.